These 4 T cell receptor beta chains originate from one sample sequenced in a study of blood T cell repertoires in COVID-19 (dated by TCRdb to 2018 to 2021). The library came from the immunoSEQ multiplex PCR assay. TCRdb took over this immuneACCESS table, retaining in-frame rearrangements with V and J assigned. Such tables are incomplete; in checked studies, under half of the missing clones stem from an unresolved V gene, and the remainder is unexplained. The sample contains some 100,000 clones, about 88% of them found a single time. The ten largest clones represent less than 8.5% of the sample. The sample comprised peripheral blood. The source is a man aged 25 to 40 in a cohort sampled during active COVID-19.

This chain links TRBV30 with TRBJ1-3; D is perhaps TRBD1 (5 bases). CDR3 length: 14 residues. Germline V gene sequence: CDR1 GTSNPN, CDR2 SVGIG (reference sequence). The V end was cut by 5 bases, the J end by 0 bases, with 11 bases between. The CDR3 reads CAWGYRSSGNTIYF. In DNA, the CDR3 is TGTGCCTGGGGTTACAGGAGCTCTGGAAACACCATATATTTT.

This sequence joins TRBV18 and TRBJ1-1; TRBD1 is a possible D gene (6 bases). V dropped 4 bases and J dropped 2 bases, with 8 bases sitting between them. In germline, CDR1 is KGHSH, CDR2 LQKENI. CDR3 length: 13 amino acids. The CDR3 sequence is CASSLDSNTEAFF. CDR3 nucleotide sequence: TGTGCCAGCTCACTGGACAGTAACACTGAAGCTTTCTTT.

This chain uses TRBV2 with TRBJ1-3, with TRBD1 matching 8 bases. Losses at the gene ends were 8 bases for V and 4 bases for J; bases not matched to a gene: 10. The CDR3 totals 15 residues. From germline, CDR1 is SNHLY and CDR2 FYNNEI. CDR3 amino acids: CASFGQGARGNTIYF. The DNA of the CDR3 is TGTGCCAGCTTCGGTCAGGGGGCAAGAGGAAACACCATATATTTT.

The J gene is TRBJ1-4, the V gene TRBV7-9; 8 bases fit TRBD1. The CDR3 spans 14 residues. V lost 5 bases and J lost 7; bases outside the gene matches: 6. Germline assignment: CDR1 SEHNR and CDR2 FQNEAQ (reference sequence). The DNA for the CDR3 is TGTGCCAGCAGCCGGGCAGGGGGCGGTGAAAAACTGTTTTTT. It yields the protein CASSRAGGGEKLFF.